This TCR beta chain came from a study of T cell responses to AZD1222 COVID-19 vaccine. Overall study findings and caveats: Regions 160-218 and 743-854 held dominance among vaccine-associated CD4 TCRs, which spanned spike. Repertoires were collected only later (after the peak T cell response had occurred).

Method: immunoSEQ multiplex PCR; TCRdb's copy keeps in-frame clones and lacks some. Among approximately 100,000 clones listed, about 90% were seen once. The CDR3 sequence is 13 residues long. Trimming shortened V by 3 bases and J by 4 bases, and 7 bases separated the two germline ends. On this clone itself: What it recognizes is unknown.

This receptor was taken from an adult in good health. This sample comprised peripheral blood, obtained on day 0 of AZD1222 vaccination. The chain combines TRBV12-3 or TRBV12-4 with TRBJ1-5; tentatively, D is TRBD1 (5 bases). The CDR3 protein is CASSFYRNQPQHF. The CDR3 DNA sequence: TGTGCCAGCAGTTTCTACAGGAATCAGCCCCAGCATTTT.